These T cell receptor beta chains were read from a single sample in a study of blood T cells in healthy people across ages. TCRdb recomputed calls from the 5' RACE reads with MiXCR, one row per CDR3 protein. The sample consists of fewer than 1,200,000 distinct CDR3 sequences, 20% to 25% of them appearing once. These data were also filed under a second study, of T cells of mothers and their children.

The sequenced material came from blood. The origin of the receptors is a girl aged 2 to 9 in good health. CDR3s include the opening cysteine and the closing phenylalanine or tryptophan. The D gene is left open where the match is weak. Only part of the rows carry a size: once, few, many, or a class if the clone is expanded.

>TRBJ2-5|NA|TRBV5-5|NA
CASSRSLRAGQETQYF
TGTGCCAGCAGCAGAAGTCTGCGGGCGGGACAAGAGACCCAGTACTTC
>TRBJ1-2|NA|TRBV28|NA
CASSSPGPYICGYTF
TGTGCCAGCAGTTCCCCGGGACCTTATATCTGTGGCTACACCTTC
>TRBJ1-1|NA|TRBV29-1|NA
CSVVPFSGWGNTEAFF
TGCAGCGTTGTGCCGTTTTCTGGATGGGGCAACACTGAAGCTTTCTTT
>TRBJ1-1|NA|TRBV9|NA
CASSVSVGANTEAFF
TGTGCCAGCAGCGTTTCCGTGGGGGCGAACACTGAAGCTTTCTTT
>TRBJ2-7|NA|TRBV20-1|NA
CSAGTQGQQYF
TGCAGTGCTGGGACTCAGGGTCAGCAGTACTTC
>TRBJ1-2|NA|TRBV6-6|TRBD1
CASREDRGHGYTF
TGTGCCAGCAGAGAAGACAGGGGTCATGGCTACACCTTC
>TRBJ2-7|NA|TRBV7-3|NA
CASSLAGNTYEQYF
TGTGCCAGCAGCTTAGCTGGGAACACCTACGAGCAGTACTTC
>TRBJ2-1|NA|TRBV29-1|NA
CSVYLGPNEQFF
TGCAGCGTTTACTTAGGACCCAATGAGCAGTTCTTC
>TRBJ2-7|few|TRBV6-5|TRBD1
CASRDSWTYEQYF
TGTGCCAGCCGGGACAGTTGGACCTACGAGCAGTACTTC
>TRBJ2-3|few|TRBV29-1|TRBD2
CSVEGLVSGTDTQYF
TGCAGCGTTGAGGGACTAGTATCGGGCACAGATACGCAGTATTTT
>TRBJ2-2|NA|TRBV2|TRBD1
CASSGVFGQGNTGELFF
TGTGCCAGCAGTGGCGTTTTTGGACAGGGAAACACCGGGGAGCTGTTTTTT
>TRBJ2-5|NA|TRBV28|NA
CASSPTKLASQETQYF
TGTGCCAGCAGTCCCACGAAATTAGCGAGCCAAGAGACCCAGTACTTC
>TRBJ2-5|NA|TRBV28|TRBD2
CAGRGTGLAGKETQYF
TGTGCCGGCAGGGGAACGGGACTAGCGGGAAAGGAGACCCAGTACTTC
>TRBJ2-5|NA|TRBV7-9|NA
CASSRPSGRETQYF
TGTGCCAGCAGTCGCCCGTCGGGGCGGGAGACCCAGTACTTC
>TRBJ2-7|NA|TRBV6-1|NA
CASSEVGPYEQYF
TGTGCCAGCAGTGAAGTGGGTCCCTACGAGCAGTACTTC
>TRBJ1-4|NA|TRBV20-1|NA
CSATTANSLMVQTNEKLFF
TGCAGTGCTACTACCGCCAACAGCCTTATGGTGCAAACTAATGAAAAACTGTTTTTT
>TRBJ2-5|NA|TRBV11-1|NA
CASSLAKIYQETQYF
TGTGCCAGCAGCTTAGCTAAGATTTACCAAGAGACCCAGTACTTC
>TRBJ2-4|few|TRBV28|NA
CASSLQGFQDIQYF
TGTGCCAGCAGTTTACAGGGGTTTCAGGACATTCAGTACTTC
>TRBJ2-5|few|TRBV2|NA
CASNWGQQETQYF
TGTGCCAGCAATTGGGGTCAACAAGAGACCCAGTACTTC
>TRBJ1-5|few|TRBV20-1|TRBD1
CSARKPNRGQPQHF
TGCAGTGCTAGAAAACCCAACAGGGGCCAGCCCCAGCATTTT
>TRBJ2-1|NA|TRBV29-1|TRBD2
CSVDPAGGINEQFF
TGCAGCGTTGATCCGGCGGGAGGAATCAATGAGCAGTTCTTC
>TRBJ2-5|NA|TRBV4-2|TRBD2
CASSLAGPKETQYF
TGTGCCAGCAGCTTAGCGGGGCCAAAAGAGACCCAGTACTTC
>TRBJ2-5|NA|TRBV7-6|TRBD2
CASSLCSVGTKTQYF
TGTGCCAGCAGCTTGTGTTCCGTCGGGACTAAGACCCAGTACTTC
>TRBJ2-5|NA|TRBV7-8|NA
CASSTNLARGETQYF
TGTGCCAGCAGCACAAACCTGGCGAGAGGAGAGACCCAGTACTTC
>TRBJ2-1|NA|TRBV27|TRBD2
CASSSPRFGGGAGAADWAEQFF
TGTGCCAGCAGTTCCCCCCGCTTCGGAGGGGGAGCGGGAGCGGCGGATTGGGCCGAGCAGTTCTTC
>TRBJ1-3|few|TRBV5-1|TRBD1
CASSLGGQEVDTIYF
TGCGCCAGCAGCTTGGGGGGACAGGAGGTGGACACCATATATTTT
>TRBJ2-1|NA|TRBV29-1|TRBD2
CSVEEGSGGYNEQFF
TGCAGCGTTGAAGAGGGTAGCGGGGGCTACAATGAGCAGTTCTTC
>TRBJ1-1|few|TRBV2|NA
CASSAGRKAFF
TGTGCCAGCAGTGCGGGCAGGAAAGCCTTCTTT
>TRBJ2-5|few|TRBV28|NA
CASSFDWRQETQYF
TGTGCCAGCAGTTTTGACTGGAGGCAAGAGACCCAGTACTTC
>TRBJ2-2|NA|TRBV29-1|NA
CSVSGGYRVGLFF
TGCAGCGTTTCCGGCGGATACAGGGTTGGGCTGTTTTTT
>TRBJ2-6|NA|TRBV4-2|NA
CASSQEGSSGANVLTF
TGTGCCAGCAGCCAAGAGGGCAGCTCTGGGGCCAACGTCCTGACTTTC
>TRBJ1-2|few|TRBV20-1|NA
CSARDKTGYGYTF
TGCAGTGCTAGAGATAAGACTGGATATGGCTACACCTTC
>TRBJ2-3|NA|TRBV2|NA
CASSELTVLPDTQYF
TGTGCCAGCAGTGAACTCACCGTGCTTCCAGATACGCAGTATTTT
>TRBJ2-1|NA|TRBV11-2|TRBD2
CASSSIRGDSYNEPFF
TGTGCCAGCAGCTCGATCCGGGGGGACTCCTACAATGAGCCGTTCTTC
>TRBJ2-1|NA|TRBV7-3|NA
CASSLKGTYNEQFF
TGTGCCAGCAGCTTAAAAGGGACTTACAATGAGCAGTTCTTC
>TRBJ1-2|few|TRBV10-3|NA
CTISEGPEPYYGYTF
TGTACCATCAGCGAAGGCCCAGAACCCTACTATGGCTACACCTTC
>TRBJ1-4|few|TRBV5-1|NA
CASSLDSLYEKLFF
TGCGCCAGCAGCTTGGACAGCTTATATGAAAAACTGTTTTTT
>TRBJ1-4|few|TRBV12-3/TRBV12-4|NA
CASSFEATFNEKLFF
TGTGCCAGCAGTTTTGAAGCGACCTTTAATGAAAAACTGTTTTTT
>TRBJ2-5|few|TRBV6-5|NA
CASSYWGPKETQYF
TGTGCCAGCAGTTATTGGGGGCCCAAAGAGACCCAGTACTTC
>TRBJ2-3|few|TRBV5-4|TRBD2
CASSPGLAGDLDTQYF
TGTGCCAGCAGCCCTGGACTAGCGGGGGACCTGGATACGCAGTATTTT
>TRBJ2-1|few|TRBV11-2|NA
CASSRRRTSGLSYNEQFF
TGCGCCAGCAGCCGTAGACGAACCAGCGGACTTTCCTACAATGAGCAGTTCTTC
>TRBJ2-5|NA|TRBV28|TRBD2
CASSSAGGRGETQYF
TGTGCCAGCAGTAGTGCGGGAGGCAGGGGAGAGACCCAGTACTTC
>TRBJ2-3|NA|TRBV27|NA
CASSWGESDTQYF
TGTGCCAGCAGTTGGGGAGAATCAGATACGCAGTATTTT
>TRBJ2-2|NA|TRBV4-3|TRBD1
CASSPKSTGTGGGELFF
TGCGCCAGCAGCCCCAAGTCGACCGGGACAGGGGGCGGGGAGCTGTTTTTT
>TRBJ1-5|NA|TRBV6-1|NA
CASSGSWGSNQPQHF
TGTGCCAGCAGCGGGAGTTGGGGGAGCAATCAGCCCCAGCATTTT
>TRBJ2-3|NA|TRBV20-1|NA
CSARLIDTQYF
TGCAGTGCCAGACTAATTGATACGCAGTATTTT
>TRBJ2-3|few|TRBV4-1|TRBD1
CASSQGGTGSGDTQYF
TGCGCCAGCAGCCAAGGAGGGACAGGGTCGGGTGATACGCAGTATTTT
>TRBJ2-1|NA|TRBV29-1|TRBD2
CSAFPGLENEQFF
TGCAGCGCCTTCCCGGGACTAGAGAATGAGCAGTTCTTC
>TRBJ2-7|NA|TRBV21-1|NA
CASSGPTLAGEVYEQYF
TGTGCCAGCAGCGGACCGACATTGGCGGGGGAGGTCTACGAGCAGTACTTC
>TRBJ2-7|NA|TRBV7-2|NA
CASSLVGGASGEQYF
TGTGCCAGCAGCTTAGTAGGGGGAGCTTCGGGAGAGCAGTACTTC
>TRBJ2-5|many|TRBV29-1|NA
CSVVENQETQYF
TGCAGCGTTGTTGAGAACCAAGAGACCCAGTACTTC
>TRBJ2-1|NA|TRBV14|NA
CASSHLLQGNEQFF
TGCGCCAGCAGCCACTTGTTGCAGGGCAATGAGCAGTTCTTC